This T cell receptor (beta chain) was captured in a study of cytomegalovirus exposure and HLA in healthy donors. Germline CDR1 is SEHNR and CDR2 is FQNEAQ (reference sequence). V dropped 5 bases and J dropped 6 bases, with 11 bases sitting between them. This CDR3 region has 12 residues. 13 Jbeta primers and 60 Vbeta primers were used for the PCR. Profiled with immunoSEQ multiplex PCR; TCRdb holds only in-frame clones, not every one. The sample contains 140,000 to 150,000 clones, 80% of which appear only once. The source material was PBMCs. The gene calls are TRBV7-9 and TRBJ2-7; tentative D call: TRBD1 (6 bases). This TCR was recovered from a man aged 40-49 years in good health and CMV-seronegative. CDR3 amino acids: CASSLTGFEQYF. CDR3 DNA: TGTGCCAGCAGCCTAACAGGGTTCGAGCAGTACTTC.